These T cell receptor beta chains were read from a single sample in a study of immune heterogeneity within non-small cell lung tumors. TCRdb reprocessed the multiplex PCR reads via MiXCR and lists one record per CDR3 protein. In the table there are 20,000 to 25,000 distinct CDR3 sequences, approximately 30% of which are singletons. Source material: lung tumor tissue. The receptors shown here come from a man aged 40-49 years with non-small cell lung cancer. Each CDR3 is given with its conserved first and last residue.

TRBV7-2	TRBJ2-1	CASSLDWGRNEQFF
TRBV14	TRBJ2-7	CASSLAGISYEQYF
TRBV12-3/TRBV12-4	TRBJ1-2	CASSTRSGPGTGVGYTF
TRBV12-3/TRBV12-4	TRBJ1-1	CASSSLPTGTGTNTEAFF
TRBV3-1	TRBJ2-2	CASTSSFGGHGTGELFF
TRBV11-3	TRBJ2-5	CAIIFVAGTEQGTQYF
TRBV20-1	TRBJ2-7	CSARGGTSGSYRSGYEQYF
TRBV12-3/TRBV12-4	TRBJ2-7	CASSLSGTSYEQYF
TRBV18	TRBJ2-2	CASSTQGADNTGELFF
TRBV5-1	TRBJ2-2	CASSSANTGELFF
TRBV29-1	TRBJ1-1	CSALSGAGNTEAFF
TRBV4-1	TRBJ2-7	CASSRLSGGSEYEQYF
TRBV12-3/TRBV12-4	TRBJ2-5	CASSLRTGGLETQYF
TRBV4-2	TRBJ2-3	CASSPGTSGTGDTQYF
TRBV7-2	TRBJ2-5	CASSLEYDGETQYF
TRBV6-1	TRBJ1-2	CASKVGTRYGYTF
TRBV6-1	TRBJ2-7	CARGGRSIYEQYF
TRBV7-2	TRBJ2-1	CASSYDLNSYNEQFF
TRBV11-2	TRBJ2-1	CASSLDAQDYNEQFF
TRBV6-2/TRBV6-3	TRBJ2-5	CATIPGRSGVKTQYF
TRBV18	TRBJ2-1	CASSPGQLNYQFF
TRBV11-2	TRBJ2-7	CASITWSGGLTYEQYF
TRBV5-1	TRBJ2-5	CASSLAGTAHAETQYF
TRBV10-3	TRBJ2-1	CAITYSGVYNEQFF
TRBV7-2	TRBJ2-1	CASSLKAGPFNEQFF
TRBV7-3	TRBJ2-1	CASSLTRGDEQFF